These 3 T cell receptor beta chains share one sample of origin, sequenced in a study of blood T cells in healthy people across ages. Primers used in a second PCR of about 7 to 11 cycles were a sample-barcoded 5' primer and a J-beta primer mix. TCRdb re-analysed the 5' RACE reads in MiXCR, keeping a single row per CDR3 protein. The profile covers approximately 800,000 distinct CDR3 sequences, with approximately 67% appearing a single time and roughly 25% taken by the ten largest. The source material was blood. All receptors derive from a man aged 25-45 years in good health.

The rearrangement links TRBV11-2 to TRBJ2-7; D might be TRBD1 or TRBD2, each matching 5 bases. V shed 4 bases and J shed 3 bases, with 16 bases lying between them. The CDR3 spans 15 residues. CDR1 SGHAT and CDR2 FQNNGV come from the germline V gene. The CDR3 coding sequence is TGTGCCAGCAGCTCCCAACGGGGCGGAGACTACGAGCAGTACTTC. Translated, it gives CASSSQRGGDYEQYF.

This sequence joins TRBV6-2 or TRBV6-3 and TRBJ1-2; TRBD1 is a possible D gene (6 bases). Germline V lookup: CDR1 MNHEY, CDR2 SVGEGT. V was clipped by 7 bases and J by 7 bases, with 16 bases between them. This CDR3 is built from 13 residues. Here the CDR3 DNA reads TGTGCCAGCACCCGAGGGGGGGCCGGTGGCTACACCTTC. Its translation is CASTRGGAGGYTF.

This clonotype was observed at least ten times. The chain joins TRBV15 to TRBJ2-1; no firm D call. The CDR3 spans 12 residues. CDR1 LNHNV and CDR2 YYDKDF come from the germline V gene (reference sequence). Trimming cost V 3 bases and J 8 bases, with 8 bases left between them. The CDR3 here is CATSSSRYEQFF. DNA of the CDR3: TGTGCCACCAGCAGTTCTAGGTATGAGCAGTTCTTC.